The 6 T cell receptor beta chains below come from one sample, sequenced in a study of shared clonotypes between healthy human individuals. Sequencing used immunoSEQ multiplex PCR; TCRdb keeps in-frame clones, though not all of them. Of about 340,000 clones listed, roughly 80% were seen once; the top ten hold roughly 10%. The sample comprised memory CD4+ T cells sorted from blood. The subset was: CD45RA-negative fraction. The receptors derive from a man aged 25 to 45 in good health.

Remarks on this clone: The junction does not match germline at one end; this may be a read error. The chain combines TRBV9 with TRBJ2-7; 14 nucleotides line up with TRBD2. CDR1 and CDR2 from the germline V gene are SGDLS and YYNGEE. There are 18 residues in the CDR3. The CDR3 here is CANSVGTSGSRDTYEQYF. In DNA form, the CDR3 reads TGTGCCAACAGCGTAGGGACTAGCGGGAGTCGGGACACCTACGAGCAGTACTTC.

The chain is built from TRBV5-1 and TRBJ2-2, with D possibly TRBD2 on 5 matching bases. The CDR3 runs 16 residues. The germline V gene encodes CDR1 SGHRS and CDR2 YFSETQ. V lost 0 bases and J 3 bases, leaving 12 bases between the germline ends. Written as DNA, the CDR3 is TGCGCCAGCAGCTTGGTCGGGGTAGTCGACACCGGGGAGCTGTTTTTT. Translating gives CASSLVGVVDTGELFF.

As concerns this clone: A far larger clone differs by one base, so this is likely a read error. Other DNA sequences in the sample encode the same CDR3. V and J are TRBV7-2 and TRBJ2-7; possible D gene TRBD2, 6 bases. The V and J ends lost 9 bases and 12 bases respectively, with 21 bases between them. The length of the CDR3 is 12 residues. CDR1 and CDR2 from the germline V gene are SGHTA and FQGNSA. The CDR3 here is CASSPGGVSGYF. The CDR3 DNA sequence: TGTGCCAGTAGCCCCGGGGGAGTCTCGGGGTACTTC.

This chain links TRBV4-3 with TRBJ2-7, with a tentative D call TRBD1 (7 bases). Between the trimmed V and J ends, which lost 4 bases and 2 bases, there was a span of 15 bases. Germline V CDR1 and CDR2: LGHNA, YSLEER. The CDR3 covers 15 residues. The CDR3 spells CASSPGAGGTYEQYF. CDR3 bases: TGCGCCAGCAGCCCGGGAGCAGGGGGGACCTACGAGCAGTACTTC.

The V gene is TRBV27, the J gene TRBJ2-6, with a possible D match to TRBD1 (5 bases). The CDR3 runs 19 residues. Per germline, CDR1 MNHEY and CDR2 SMNVEV (reference sequence). The ends were cut back, 0 bases at V and 0 bases at J, with 15 bases in the middle. This CDR3 is CASSLSRSQGSSGANVLTF. Written as DNA, the CDR3 is TGTGCCAGCAGTTTATCGCGCTCGCAGGGTAGCTCTGGGGCCAACGTCCTGACTTTC.

The chain is built from TRBV11-3 and TRBJ2-2; the D is unclear. There are 12 residues in the CDR3. Germline CDR1 is SGHNT and CDR2 is YENEEA. With 2 bases removed from V and 7 bases from J, the gap between germline ends came to 5 bases. For the CDR3, the DNA is TGTGCCAGCAGCTTATCGGGCGGGGAGCTGTTTTTT. This gives the protein CASSLSGGELFF.